This T cell receptor (beta chain) stems from a study of T-cell reconstitution after alpha-beta-depleted transplantation in children. Trimming took 4 bases from V and 2 from J, leaving 14 bases between them. Germline V gene lookup returns CDR1 MNHEY and CDR2 SMNVEV (reference sequence). The CDR3 consists of 15 residues. Construction of the TCRbeta library involved unique molecular identifiers. TCRdb fed the PCR reads into MiXCR, producing one record per CDR3 protein. The sample shows hundreds of thousands of distinct CDR3 sequences, roughly a quarter of them seen only once. This clonotype was obtained from a female patient aged 2-10 years who had a stem cell transplant for congenital amegakaryocytic thrombocytopenia, so the T cells may come from the graft donor. Sequenced here: PBMCs, mostly from graft donor cells, sampled 360 days after TCRalphabeta/CD19-depleted stem cell transplant. This chain uses TRBV27 with TRBJ2-5, with D maybe TRBD1 (6 bases). CDR3 loop: CASSSLWTAQETQYF. Here the CDR3 DNA reads TGTGCCAGCAGTTCCCTCTGGACAGCTCAAGAGACCCAGTACTTC.